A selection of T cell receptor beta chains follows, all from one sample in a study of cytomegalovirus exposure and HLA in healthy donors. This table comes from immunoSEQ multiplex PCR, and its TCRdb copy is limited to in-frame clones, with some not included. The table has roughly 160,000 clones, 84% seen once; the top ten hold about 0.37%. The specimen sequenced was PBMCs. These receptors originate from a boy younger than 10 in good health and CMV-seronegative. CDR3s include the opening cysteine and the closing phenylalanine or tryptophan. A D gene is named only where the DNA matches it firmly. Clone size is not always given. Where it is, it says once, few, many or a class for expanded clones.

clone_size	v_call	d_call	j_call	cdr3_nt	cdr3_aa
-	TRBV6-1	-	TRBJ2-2	TGTGCCAGCAGTGAAGGGTTGGAGGCCGGGGAGCTGTTTTTT	CASSEGLEAGELFF
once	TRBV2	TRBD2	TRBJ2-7	TGTGCCAGCAGGGGCGGGACTAGCGGCTCCTACGAGCAGTACTTC	CASRGGTSGSYEQYF
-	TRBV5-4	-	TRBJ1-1	TGTGCCAGCACCCCTAACCGGGACTTGGGGAACACTGAAGCTTTCTTT	CASTPNRDLGNTEAFF
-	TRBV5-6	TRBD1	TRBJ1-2	TGTGCCAGCAGCGTTGGACAGGGGTTTAATGGCTACACCTTC	CASSVGQGFNGYTF
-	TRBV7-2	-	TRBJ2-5	TGTGCCAGCAGCTCGACGCCATGGGGGCTGGAGACCCAGTACTTC	CASSSTPWGLETQYF
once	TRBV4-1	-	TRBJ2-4	TGCGCCAGCAGCCCTGGGCTAGCCAAAAACATTCAGTACTTC	CASSPGLAKNIQYF
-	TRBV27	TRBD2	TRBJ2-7	TGTGCCAGCAGTTTCCTAGCGGGAGGATACGAGCAGTACTTC	CASSFLAGGYEQYF
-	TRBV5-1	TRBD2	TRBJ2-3	TGCGCCAGCAGCTTACCCTCGGGCGGGAGTTTTGAAGATACGCAGTATTTT	CASSLPSGGSFEDTQYF
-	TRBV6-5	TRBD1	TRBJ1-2	TGTGCCAGCAGTACAGACAGGGTTCTTGGCTACACCTTC	CASSTDRVLGYTF
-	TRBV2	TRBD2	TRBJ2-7	TGTGCCAGGAGTGAAGCGGGAGCCTACGAGCAGTACTTC	CARSEAGAYEQYF
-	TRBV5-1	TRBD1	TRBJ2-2	TGCGCCAGCGGGACAGGGGGCGCAGAGGAGCTGTTTTTT	CASGTGGAEELFF
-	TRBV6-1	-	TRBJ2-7	TGTGCCAGCAGTGAAAGTAGGGGCATGTCCTACGAGCAGTACTTC	CASSESRGMSYEQYF
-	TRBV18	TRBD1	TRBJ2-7	TGTGCCAGCTCACCATCCCGCCCCGACAGGGGCTACGAGCAGTACTTC	CASSPSRPDRGYEQYF
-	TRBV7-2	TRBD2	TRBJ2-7	TGTGCCAGCAGCTTAAAGTCTAGCGGGACCTACGAGCAGTACTTC	CASSLKSSGTYEQYF
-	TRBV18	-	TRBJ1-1	TGTGCCAGCTCACCGGGTGAGGACACTGAAGCTTTCTTT	CASSPGEDTEAFF
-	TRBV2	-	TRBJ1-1	TGTGCCAGCAGTACCCAGGGTACGGTTGGACGGAACAGGGAAGCTTTCTTT	CASSTQGTVGRNREAFF
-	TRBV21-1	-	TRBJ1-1	TGTGCCAGCACCCACCCGACAGGGGGAACTTCAGAAGCTTTCTTT	CASTHPTGGTSEAFF
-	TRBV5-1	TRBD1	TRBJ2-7	TGCGCCAGCAGCCAGGACAGGACTTTCTCCTACGAGCAGTACTTC	CASSQDRTFSYEQYF
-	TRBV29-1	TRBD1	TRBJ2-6	TGCAGCGTCCAAAACAACAGGGGGCACCTCTCTGGGGCCAACGTCCTGACTTTC	CSVQNNRGHLSGANVLTF
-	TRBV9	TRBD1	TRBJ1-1	TGTGCCAGCAGCGTGTTCGCAGGGGGTGCCATGAACACTGAAGCTTTCTTT	CASSVFAGGAMNTEAFF
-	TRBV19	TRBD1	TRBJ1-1	TGTGCCAGTAGTACGTTCCGACAGGGCACTGAAGCTTTCTTT	CASSTFRQGTEAFF
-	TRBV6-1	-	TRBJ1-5	TGTGCCAGCAGTGAAGCGACGGGGGGTGATCAGCCCCAGCATTTT	CASSEATGGDQPQHF
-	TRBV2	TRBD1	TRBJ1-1	TGTGCCAGCAGGATCCCGGGACAGGTTAACACTGAAGCTTTCTTT	CASRIPGQVNTEAFF
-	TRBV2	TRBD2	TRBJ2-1	TGTGCCAGCAGTGACGGACCGGGACTAGCGGGAGACAATGAGCAGTTCTTC	CASSDGPGLAGDNEQFF
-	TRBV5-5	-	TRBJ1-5	TGTGCCAGCAGCTGGGGGGGGCCAGAGCAGCCCCAGCATTTT	CASSWGGPEQPQHF
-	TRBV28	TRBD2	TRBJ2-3	TGTGCCAGCAGAGCACCAGCGGGAGGGCCAGATACGCAGTATTTT	CASRAPAGGPDTQYF
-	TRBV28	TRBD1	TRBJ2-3	TGTGCCAGCAGTTCGACAGGGAATGATAACACAGATACGCAGTATTTT	CASSSTGNDNTDTQYF
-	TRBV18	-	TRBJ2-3	TGTGCCAGCTCACCCCTAACGGATAGGGGGGGCTTTGCCCACACAGATACGCAGTATTTT	CASSPLTDRGGFAHTDTQYF
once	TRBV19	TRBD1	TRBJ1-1	TGTGCCAGTAGTCCCCAAGCCGGGACAGCTAACACTGAAGCTTTCTTT	CASSPQAGTANTEAFF
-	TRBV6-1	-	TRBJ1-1	TGTGCCAGCAGTGAACGGGCCCAGGGCACTGAAGCTTTCTTT	CASSERAQGTEAFF
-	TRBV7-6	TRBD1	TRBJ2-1	TGTGCCAGCAGCCTAGCGCCGGGACAGGGGATTTTCAATGAGCAGTTCTTC	CASSLAPGQGIFNEQFF
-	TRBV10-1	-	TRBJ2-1	TGCGCCAGCAGTGAGTCGTCTAGGGGCGGCAATGAGCAGTTCTTC	CASSESSRGGNEQFF
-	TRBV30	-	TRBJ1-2	TGTGCCTGGAGTGTACTCGGGGTTGGGTATGGCTACACCTTC	CAWSVLGVGYGYTF
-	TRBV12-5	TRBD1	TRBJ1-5	TGTGCTAGTGGTTCCTTAGGACAGGGGGATAGCAATCAGCCCCAGCATTTT	CASGSLGQGDSNQPQHF
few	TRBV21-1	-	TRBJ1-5	TGTGCCAGCAGCAAAAGGGCGGAGGGTGGCTTGCCCCAGCATTTT	CASSKRAEGGLPQHF
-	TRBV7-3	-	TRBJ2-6	TGTGCCAGCAGCTTAACACTTCCTGGGGCCAACGTCCTGACTTTC	CASSLTLPGANVLTF
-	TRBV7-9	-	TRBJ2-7	TGTGCCAGCACTTCGACAGACTCCTACGAGCAGTACTTC	CASTSTDSYEQYF
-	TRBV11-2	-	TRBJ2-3	TGTGCCAGCAGCTTATTGGTGGGAGCAACAGATACGCAGTATTTT	CASSLLVGATDTQYF
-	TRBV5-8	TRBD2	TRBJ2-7	TGTGCCAGCAGCTGGGGACTAGCGGGAGGGGGGTCCTACGAGCAGTACTTC	CASSWGLAGGGSYEQYF
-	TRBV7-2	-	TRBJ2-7	TGTGCCAGCAGCTTAGCCGTCACTAGTTTCTACGTGCAGTACTTC	CASSLAVTSFYVQYF
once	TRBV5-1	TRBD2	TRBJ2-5	TGCGCCAGCAGCTTGCTAATAGCGGGAGTGGGGGAGACCCAGTACTTC	CASSLLIAGVGETQYF
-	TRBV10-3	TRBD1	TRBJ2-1	TGTGCCATCAGGCAGGCCGGGACAGGGTTAGTGGGTGAGCAGTTCTTC	CAIRQAGTGLVGEQFF
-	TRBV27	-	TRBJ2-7	TGTGCCAGTGGAGCTTTATACGAGCAGTACTTC	CASGALYEQYF
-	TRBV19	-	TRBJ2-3	TGTGCCAGTAGTATAGATGGAGCCCTAACCTATACGCAGTATTTT	CASSIDGALTYTQYF
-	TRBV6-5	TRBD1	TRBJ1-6	TGTGCCAGCACCTTAGGACAGGGCGGGTCACCCCTCCACTTT	CASTLGQGGSPLHF
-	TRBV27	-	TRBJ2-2	TGTGCCAGCATCGGGATGAACACCGGGGAGCTGTTTTTT	CASIGMNTGELFF
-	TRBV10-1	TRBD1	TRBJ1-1	TGCGCCAGCAGCCCAGGGGGCGAACACACTGAAGCTTTCTTT	CASSPGGEHTEAFF
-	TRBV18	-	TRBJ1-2	TGTGCCAGCTCACCCGAGGACTCCTATGGCTACACCTTC	CASSPEDSYGYTF
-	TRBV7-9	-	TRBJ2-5	TGTGCCAGCAGCCCCCCCCCGCCCCGGGATGAGACCCAGTACTTC	CASSPPPPRDETQYF
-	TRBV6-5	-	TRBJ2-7	TGTGCCAGCAGTTACGCGGGAACATCCTACGAGCAGTACTTC	CASSYAGTSYEQYF
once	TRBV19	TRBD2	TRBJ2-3	TGTGCCAGTAGTAGGGTAGCGGGAGCGAACACAGATACGCAGTATTTT	CASSRVAGANTDTQYF
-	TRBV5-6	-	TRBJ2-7	TGTGCCAGCAGCGGGAAGGACTACTCCTCCTACGAGCAGTACTTC	CASSGKDYSSYEQYF
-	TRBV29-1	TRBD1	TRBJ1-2	TGCAGCACAGAGACAGGGGGCGGCTATGGCTACACCTTC	CSTETGGGYGYTF
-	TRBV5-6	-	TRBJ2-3	TGTGCCAGCAGCTTGGGTCGCAGGGCAGGGGATACGCAGTATTTT	CASSLGRRAGDTQYF
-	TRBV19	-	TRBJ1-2	TGTGCCAGTAGTCCTTTCACCGCCTGGGACACGAGGGACTATGGCTACACCTTC	CASSPFTAWDTRDYGYTF
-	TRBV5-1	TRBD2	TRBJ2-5	TGCGCCAGCAGCTTGGAGACTAGCGGGAGACGAGAGACCCAGTACTTC	CASSLETSGRRETQYF
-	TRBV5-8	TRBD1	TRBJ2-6	TGTGCCAGCAGGACCCCCGGGACAGCAGTCTCTGGGGCCAACGTCCTGACTTTC	CASRTPGTAVSGANVLTF
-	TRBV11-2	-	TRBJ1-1	TGTGCCAGCAGCTTCATGGCCGACAGGAACACTGAAGCTTTCTTT	CASSFMADRNTEAFF
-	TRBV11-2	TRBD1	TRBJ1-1	TGTGCCAGCAGCTTAGGACAGGGCAGCACTGAAGCTTTCTTT	CASSLGQGSTEAFF